The 16 T cell receptor beta chains below were found in one sample sequenced in a study of early T cells in non-severe SARS-CoV-2 infection. TCRdb re-called the 5' RACE reads through MiXCR, storing one row per CDR3 protein. This sample has some 62,000 distinct CDR3 sequences, with less than 10% found just once. Sequenced material: whole blood. The receptors derive from an adult who was a healthcare worker with PCR-confirmed SARS-CoV-2 infection or an uninfected control (not recorded which).

This clonotype qualifies as medium-sized. The chain links TRBV2 to TRBJ1-6, with D tentatively TRBD1 (6 bases). Trimming shortened V by 6 bases and J by 3 bases, and 12 bases separated the two germline ends. The CDR3 loop spans 15 amino acids. Germline loops: CDR1 SNHLY, CDR2 FYNNEI. DNA of the CDR3: TGTGCCAGCAGGACGACAGGAAACTATAATTCACCCCTCCACTTT. Translated: CASRTTGNYNSPLHF.

The gene calls are TRBV10-2 and TRBJ2-5; 8 bases are a match to TRBD1. V was pared by 6 bases and J by 5 bases, with 5 bases of the junction left unmatched. Germline-derived CDR1 and CDR2 are WSHSY and SAAADI. There are 13 residues in the CDR3. CDR3 region: CASSWTGRETQYF. As DNA, the CDR3 is TGCGCCAGCAGCTGGACAGGGCGGGAGACCCAGTACTTC.

This clonotype was counted a few times. This chain links TRBV28 with TRBJ2-5, with TRBD1 matching over 8 bases. Germline trimming cut 3 bases from V and 0 bases from J; bases unmatched to any gene: 6. Germline V CDR1 and CDR2: MDHEN, SYDVKM. This CDR3 region has 16 residues. The CDR3 region is CASSFPGQGNQETQYF. For the CDR3, the DNA is TGTGCCAGCAGTTTCCCCGGACAGGGCAACCAAGAGACCCAGTACTTC.

This clonotype has only a few counts. The CDR3 here is CASSPQGLGEAFF. The CDR3 DNA is TGTGCCAGCAGTCCTCAGGGGCTGGGTGAAGCTTTCTTT. This chain connects TRBV12-3 or TRBV12-4 to TRBJ1-1; possible D gene TRBD1, 6 bases. Trimming removed 5 bases at V and 7 bases at J, with 14 bases between. This CDR3 region has 13 residues.

In DNA form, the CDR3 reads TGTGCCAGTAGTATACGGGACAGGGGGCGAGGCTACACCTTC. Its translation: CASSIRDRGRGYTF. V is TRBV19 and J is TRBJ1-2, with 12 bases lining up with TRBD1. Per the germline V gene, CDR1 is LNHDA and CDR2 is SQIVND (reference sequence). The CDR3 spans 14 residues. The J segment lost 8 bases and the V segment lost 2 bases, leaving 3 bases of the junction unmatched.

This clonotype occurred many times. The genes are TRBV27 and TRBJ2-5; D unresolved. V was clipped by 3 bases and J by 4 bases, with 9 bases between them. This CDR3 has 13 amino acids. In germline, CDR1 is MNHEY, CDR2 SMNVEV (reference sequence). CDR3: CASSFFAAETQYF. CDR3 DNA sequence: TGTGCCAGCAGTTTCTTCGCGGCAGAGACCCAGTACTTC.

This clonotype was detected only a few times. The chain joins TRBV20-1 to TRBJ2-1; 8 positions agree with TRBD1. The CDR3 contains 14 residues. The V segment lost 1 base and the J segment 3 bases; nucleotides outside the gene matches: 2. Germline V gene sequence: CDR1 DFQATT, CDR2 SNEGSKA (reference sequence). The CDR3, as DNA: TGCAGTGCTAGAGGACAGGGGATCTACAATGAGCAGTTCTTC. This encodes CSARGQGIYNEQFF.

There are many counts of this clonotype. J is TRBJ2-3 and V is TRBV12-5; D ambiguous. From germline, CDR1 is LGHNT and CDR2 FRNRAP. The germline V and J ends were trimmed by 5 bases and 0 bases, with 12 bases remaining between them. This CDR3 is built from 15 residues. CDR3 loop: CASGRTLGSTDTQYF. The CDR3 DNA reads TGTGCTAGTGGTAGAACTCTCGGAAGCACAGATACGCAGTATTTT.

This clonotype was seen only a few times. The rearrangement uses TRBV5-4 and TRBJ1-1, with D maybe TRBD1 (6 bases). The germline CDR1 and CDR2 sequences are SGHNT and YYREEE (reference sequence). Trimming took off 6 bases at V and 4 bases at J, with 16 bases between the two ends. The CDR3 extends over 14 amino acids. This chain's CDR3 is CASTLTGRGTEAFF. As DNA, the CDR3 is TGTGCCAGCACCCTCACAGGGAGGGGCACTGAAGCTTTCTTT.

This clonotype has ten or more counts. V is TRBV20-1 and J is TRBJ1-1, with D unclear. This CDR3 has 13 amino acids. Germline V gene data show CDR1 as DFQATT and CDR2 as SNEGSKA (reference sequence). V gave up 1 base and J gave up 11 bases, with 17 bases separating them. The chain's CDR3 is CSARAREGTGAFF. In DNA, the CDR3 is TGCAGTGCTAGAGCTCGAGAGGGAACCGGGGCTTTCTTT.

There are a few counts of this clonotype. This chain connects TRBV5-5 to TRBJ1-1; a possible D gene is TRBD1 (5 bases). The germline V gene has CDR1 SGHKS and CDR2 YYEKEE (reference sequence). Trimming pared 5 bases from V and 5 bases from J, leaving 19 bases between. The CDR3 sequence is 15 residues long. The CDR3 nucleotides are TGTGCCAGCAGACAAACTCAGGGAGGTGGGACTGAAGCTTTCTTT. Its translation is CASRQTQGGGTEAFF.

This clonotype was counted a few times. The CDR3 region has the DNA TGTGCCAGCAGAGGTAGCGGTTATGAGCAGTTCTTC. Protein product: CASRGSGYEQFF. The J gene is TRBJ2-1, the V gene TRBV6-1; weak D call: TRBD2 (6 bases). The V end lost 6 bases, the J end lost 8 bases, and 11 bases lay between the germline ends. Germline V CDR1 and CDR2: MNHNS, SASEGT. The CDR3 runs 12 residues.

This clonotype came up a few times. The gene calls are TRBV30 and TRBJ2-3, with 8 bases that match TRBD2. J lost 4 bases, V lost 5 bases, and 8 bases had no gene match. Per germline, CDR1 GTSNPN and CDR2 SVGIG (reference sequence). The CDR3 runs 14 residues. The DNA of the CDR3 is TGTGCCTGGGCGGGGGGCGCGGGTGCAGATACGCAGTATTTT. Its translation: CAWAGGAGADTQYF.

This clonotype was observed a few times. V gene TRBV12-3 or TRBV12-4 combines with J gene TRBJ2-1, with 12 bases identical to TRBD2. The ends lost 2 bases at V and 0 bases at J; junction bases unmatched: 2. This CDR3 spans 17 amino acids. DNA for the CDR3: TGTGCCAGCAGTTTACTAGCGGGGGGGAGCTCCTACAATGAGCAGTTCTTC. Its translation: CASSLLAGGSSYNEQFF.

This chain uses TRBV12-3 or TRBV12-4 with TRBJ2-5; no clear D. The V end lost 6 bases, the J end lost 5 bases, and 19 bases lay between the germline ends. The CDR3 totals 15 residues. The CDR3 loop reads CASSRRANLAETQYF. CDR3 in DNA: TGTGCCAGCAGCCGACGGGCTAACCTGGCGGAGACCCAGTACTTC.

The chain is built from TRBV4-2 and TRBJ1-2; no clear D. This CDR3 is 16 amino acids long. CDR1 is LGHNA, CDR2 YNFKEQ, per germline. With 0 bases removed from V and 8 bases from J, the gap between germline ends came to 19 bases. The DNA for the CDR3 is TGTGCCAGCAGCCAAGACCTCACCCAGGTTATACGAGGCTACACCTTC. Residues: CASSQDLTQVIRGYTF.